Listed here are 14 T cell receptor beta chains from one sample, sequenced in a study of regulatory T cells in long-lasting Graves disease. Specified time point: persistent/refractory GD, antithyroid drugs over 5 years with positive TRAb. PBMCs provided the RNA from which the TCR library was made. Sequencing libraries for TCR beta were prepared with iRepertoire HTBI primers and Arm-PCR of CDR3 regions. TCRdb reprocessed the multiplex PCR reads with MiXCR, giving one entry per CDR3 protein. The sample lists around 340,000 distinct CDR3 sequences; about 18% were seen once. Source: peripheral blood mononuclear cells (PBMCs), taken when the disease was refractory, from a patient treated with antithyroid drugs. The receptor source for this set is a female donor with Graves disease.

In nucleotides, the CDR3 is TGCGCCAGCAGCCAAGATAGGACAGGGAGGGCCAACGAGCAGTACTTC. The encoded protein is CASSQDRTGRANEQYF. J is TRBJ2-7 and V is TRBV4-3; maybe TRBD1 (8 bases). The germline V gene has CDR1 LGHNA and CDR2 YSLEER. CDR3 length equals 16 residues. Between the trimmed V and J ends, which lost 0 bases and 5 bases, there was a span of 17 bases.

This clonotype occurred a few times. This sequence joins TRBV6-5 and TRBJ2-5, with D maybe TRBD1 (6 bases). Looked up from germline, CDR1 is MNHEY and CDR2 is SVGAGI. This CDR3 region has 15 residues. V lost 1 base and J lost 0, with 9 bases in between. The DNA for the CDR3 is TGTGCCAGCAGTTACTTTTGGGACAACCAAGAGACCCAGTACTTC. This codes for CASSYFWDNQETQYF.

The table lists this clonotype with many counts. This sequence joins TRBV7-2 and TRBJ1-5, with D unresolved. V lost 2 bases and J 9 bases, leaving 8 bases between the germline ends. The length of the CDR3 is 12 residues. Germline V gene sequence: CDR1 SGHTA, CDR2 FQGNSA. In DNA form, the CDR3 reads TGTGCCAGCAGCTTATCAGGAGGGCCCCAGCATTTT. Protein: CASSLSGGPQHF.

There are many counts of this clonotype. The chain recombines TRBV28 with TRBJ2-7, with TRBD1 as a possible D gene (8 bases). V lost 5 bases and J 4 bases, leaving 18 bases between the germline ends. This CDR3 spans 15 amino acids. Germline V CDR1 and CDR2: MDHEN, SYDVKM. CDR3 residues: CASSPTGGGGYEQYF. CDR3 DNA sequence: TGTGCCAGCAGTCCCACAGGGGGGGGGGGATACGAGCAGTACTTC.

This clonotype was seen at least ten times. This chain joins TRBV12-3 or TRBV12-4 and TRBJ1-2; possible D gene TRBD1, 5 bases. This CDR3 region has 12 residues. Trimming pared 6 bases from V and 5 bases from J, leaving 10 bases between. The CDR3 spells CASSQDTYGYTF. In DNA form, the CDR3 reads TGTGCCAGCAGCCAGGACACGTATGGCTACACCTTC.

The V call is TRBV7-6, the J call TRBJ1-3, with D uncertain. Germline V gives CDR1 SGHVS, CDR2 FNYEAQ. V lost 5 bases, J lost 11 bases, and 13 bases lay in between. The CDR3 has 12 amino acids. In DNA form, the CDR3 reads TGTGCCAGCAGCCAAGTGATGGAGGCCATATATTTT. Amino acids: CASSQVMEAIYF.

This clonotype was counted ten times or more. This sequence joins TRBV15 and TRBJ2-7, with D perhaps TRBD2 (6 bases). The germline V and J ends were trimmed by 0 bases and 1 base, with 13 bases remaining between them. This CDR3 region has 16 residues. Germline V lookup: CDR1 LNHNV, CDR2 YYDKDF (reference sequence). The CDR3 protein is CATSREGWGGSYEQYF. The CDR3 DNA reads as TGTGCCACCAGCAGAGAGGGGTGGGGAGGTTCCTACGAGCAGTACTTC.

This clonotype was detected many times. V usage is TRBV2 and J usage is TRBJ1-1, with 7 bases that match TRBD1. The V gene end was trimmed by 1 base and the J gene end by 11 bases; junction bases not matched to a gene: 10. The CDR3 runs to 14 residues. In germline, CDR1 is SNHLY, CDR2 FYNNEI. The CDR3 loop reads CASSEVTGAPEAFF. CDR3 coding DNA: TGTGCCAGCAGTGAAGTAACAGGGGCCCCGGAGGCTTTCTTT.

The chain has TRBV7-9 and TRBJ2-7, with D maybe TRBD2 (5 bases). This CDR3 has 12 amino acids. V was pared by 10 bases and J by 3 bases, with 13 bases between. Germline CDR1 and CDR2: SEHNR and FQNEAQ (reference sequence). The CDR3, as DNA: TGTGCCACCCCGAGCGGAAACTACGAGCAGTACTTC. This translates into CATPSGNYEQYF.

This clonotype was recorded many times. The V call is TRBV28, the J call TRBJ2-5, with 10 positions matching TRBD1. The ends lost 5 bases at V and 4 bases at J; junction bases unmatched: 4. The CDR3 is made up of 14 amino acids. Germline values: CDR1 MDHEN, CDR2 SYDVKM. CDR3 nucleotides: TGTGCCAGCAGTGGACAGGGGGGAGGAGAGACCCAGTACTTC. It is translated as CASSGQGGGETQYF.

This clonotype was recorded at least ten times. The chain has TRBV10-1 and TRBJ1-1; 7 bases match TRBD1. The V segment lost 6 bases and the J segment 7 bases; nucleotides outside the gene matches: 5. This CDR3 contains 12 residues. Germline V gene sequence: CDR1 WNHNN, CDR2 SYGVQD (reference sequence). The CDR3 nucleotides are TGCGCCAGCAGCCTGACAGGGAATGAAGCTTTCTTT. This sequence encodes CASSLTGNEAFF.

This clonotype was found many times. The chain couples TRBV6-1 to TRBJ2-5; a weak D match, TRBD2 (5 bases). Germline CDR1 reads MNHNS; CDR2 reads SASEGT. The V and J ends lost 8 bases and 5 bases respectively, with 15 bases between them. The CDR3 is made up of 13 amino acids. CDR3 nucleotides: TGTGCCAGCGGAGGAGGTCGAGGGGAGACCCAGTACTTC. Residues: CASGGGRGETQYF.

CDR3 sequence: CASSSGGRGRETQYF. CDR3 DNA: TGTGCCAGCAGCTCAGGGGGCAGGGGTAGGGAGACCCAGTACTTC. The rearrangement joins TRBV7-2 to TRBJ2-5; 8 nucleotides match TRBD1. The CDR3 is 15 residues long. With V trimmed by 4 bases and J by 5 bases, 9 bases remained unmatched. CDR1 SGHTA and CDR2 FQGNSA come from the germline V gene. Full variable domain (rest looked up from reference TRBV7-2 and TRBJ2-5): GAGVSQSPSNKVTEKGKDVELRCDPISGHTALYWYRQSLGQGLEFLIYFQGNSAPDKSGLPSDRFSAERTGGSVSTLTIQRTQQEDSAVYLCASSSGGRGRETQYFGPGTRLLVL.

A word on this clonotype: The junction and the germline gene differ at one end; a read error may be behind it. The V call is TRBV2, the J call TRBJ1-1; 9 bases are shared with TRBD1. Germline CDR1 reads SNHLY; CDR2 reads FYNNEI. This CDR3 is 15 amino acids long. CDR3 DNA: TGTGCCAGCAGTCCGGACAGGGGACATCGTACTGAGGCTTTCTTT. It encodes CASSPDRGHRTEAFF.